The clone carrying this TCR beta chain was seen at least ten times. Germline assignment: CDR1 LGHNA and CDR2 YNFKEQ. J was trimmed by 2 bases and V by 9 bases; bases with no gene match: 6. CDR3 length: 14 amino acids. This specimen belongs to a study of blood T cell repertoires in COVID-19. Overall study: The United States, Italy and Spain were the sources of the acute and convalescent COVID-19 samples. Sources were T cells, B-cell-depleted T cells, or PBMCs; the material itself was cDNA or gDNA.

In the study's own analysis: Estimation of nucleated cell counts relied on the amplification of reference gene primers. Profiled with immunoSEQ multiplex PCR; TCRdb holds only in-frame clones, not every one. For V, J and clone size, that table is used; D and trimming come from the DNA. The sample holds 150,000 to 200,000 clones, around 79% seen once. The sequence came from a man aged 50 or older who had recovered from COVID-19. The chain has TRBV4-2 and TRBJ2-7; 11 nucleotides match TRBD2. Sequencing was performed on peripheral blood. The CDR3 DNA reads TGTGCCAGTTCGGGACTAGCGGATCCCTACGAGCAGTACTTC. Translating gives CASSGLADPYEQYF.